This T cell receptor beta chain was profiled in a study of beta chain features in type 1 diabetes. Study observations and caveats: Patients and controls would be equally affected if PCR favored shorter templates. Naive, central memory and regulatory TCRB repertoires appeared more similar among patients than healthy donors.

The V segment lost 5 bases and the J segment 2 bases; nucleotides outside the gene matches: 5. Germline V gene sequence: CDR1 MDHEN, CDR2 SYDVKM. This CDR3 has 14 amino acids. This clone showed up just a few times. Its antigen remains unidentified. A sort by CD45RO/CCR7/CD25/CD127/CD95/CD27 yielded CD4+ naive, central memory, regulatory and stem cell-like memory cells. Isolated RNA was reverse transcribed in full, so expressed TCRB transcripts were sequenced. Naive, central memory and regulatory T cell samples averaged approximately 3.8 million reads. Clones were sequenced by immunoSEQ multiplex PCR, and TCRdb holds only the in-frame ones, with some missing. The table has over 500,000 clones, about a sixth seen once.

Sequencing input: naive CD4+ T cells from blood. The rearrangement links TRBV28 to TRBJ1-2; 7 positions agree with TRBD1. The receptor's source is a man between 18 and 35 years old in good health. CDR3: CASSRTGANYGYTF. In nucleotides, the CDR3 is TGTGCCAGCAGTCGGACAGGCGCGAACTATGGCTACACCTTC.